The TCR beta chain under discussion was sequenced for a study of preoperative IRX-2 immunotherapy in early breast cancer. Some clones are missing from TCRdb's copy, which holds only in-frame ones; the method was immunoSEQ multiplex PCR. The sample lists around 57,000 clones; roughly 94% were seen once. Specified treatment: preoperative locoregional IRX-2 cytokine immunotherapy. Samples came from a phase Ib trial of preoperative locoregional IRX-2 cytokine immunotherapy. CDR1 is SQVTM and CDR2 is ANQGSEA in the germline V gene. J was trimmed by 3 bases and V by 4 bases; bases with no gene match: 11. The CDR3 is made up of 16 amino acids.

V gene TRBV29-1 combines with J gene TRBJ2-1; the match to TRBD2 covers 8 bases. The TCR sequence derives from a human donor with breast cancer. Sampling was conducted from a patient treated with IRX-2 immunotherapy. CDR3 loop: CSVAGGRAGDYNEQFF. As DNA, the CDR3 is TGCAGCGTTGCGGGGGGAAGAGCGGGAGACTACAATGAGCAGTTCTTC.